These 8 T cell receptor beta chains originate from one sample sequenced in a study of response to subunit inactivated influenza vaccine. TCRdb reprocessed the RT-PCR reads with MiXCR, giving one entry per CDR3 protein. This table holds about 300,000 distinct CDR3 sequences, 21% found once. This specimen consisted of PBMCs from blood, obtained approximately 22 months after vaccination. The receptors derive from a man aged 50 to 75 who received an inactivated influenza vaccine.

This clonotype has at least ten counts. This chain links TRBV20-1 with TRBJ1-1, with D unclear. Trimming removed 4 bases at V and 1 base at J, with 7 bases between. Germline CDR1 DFQATT, CDR2 SNEGSKA (reference sequence). This CDR3 region has 12 residues. The CDR3 is CSATRSNTEAFF. CDR3 in DNA: TGCAGTGCTACCCGGTCGAACACTGAAGCTTTCTTT.

This chain links TRBV4-3 with TRBJ2-6; the match to TRBD1 covers 8 bases. The CDR3 covers 16 residues. Trimming removed 4 bases from V and 0 bases from J; junction bases left unmatched: 2. The V gene's germline CDR1 is LGHNA and CDR2 YSLEER. CDR3 coding DNA: TGCGCCAGCAGCCTGGACAGGGACTCTGGGGCCAACGTCCTGACTTTC. Its protein product is CASSLDRDSGANVLTF.

J is TRBJ1-1 and V is TRBV9; D uncertain. Germline assignment: CDR1 SGDLS and CDR2 YYNGEE. V dropped 5 bases and J dropped 1 base, with 15 bases sitting between them. This CDR3 is built from 15 residues. The CDR3 sequence: CASSSRAGPNTEAFF. CDR3 in DNA: TGTGCCAGCAGTTCCCGAGCGGGTCCGAACACTGAAGCTTTCTTT.

This chain joins TRBV15 and TRBJ1-5; D remains ambiguous. The length of the CDR3 is 14 residues. CDR1 LNHNV and CDR2 YYDKDF come from the germline V gene (reference sequence). The V and J ends lost 3 bases and 4 bases respectively, with 10 bases between them. CDR3 bases: TGTGCCACCAGCAGTGGTTCTAGGAATCAGCCCCAGCATTTT. Translated: CATSSGSRNQPQHF.

This clonotype has only a few counts. Written as DNA, the CDR3 is TGCAGTGCAAAACAAGCCAGTGCGGCGGAGAACATTCAGTACTTC. It translates to CSAKQASAAENIQYF. The V gene is TRBV20-1, the J gene TRBJ2-4; D remains unclear. CDR1 is DFQATT and CDR2 is SNEGSKA in the germline V gene (reference sequence). The germline V and J ends were trimmed by 6 bases and 7 bases, with 22 bases remaining between them. The CDR3 spans 15 residues.

This chain joins TRBV5-1 and TRBJ2-5; D possibly matches TRBD1 or TRBD2 (6 bases each). The CDR3 is 16 residues long. V shed 0 bases and J shed 2 bases, with 14 bases lying between them. Germline V CDR1 and CDR2: SGHRS, YFSETQ. The CDR3 coding sequence is TGCGCCAGCAGCTTGGCCTTATCGGGGGCACAAGAGACCCAGTACTTC. It specifies CASSLALSGAQETQYF. The full variable domain, with the rest looked up from reference TRBV5-1 and TRBJ2-5, is KAGVTQTPRYLIKTRGQQVTLSCSPISGHRSVSWYQQTPGQGLQFLFEYFSETQRNKGNFPGRFSGRQFSNSRSEMNVSTLELGDSALYLCASSLALSGAQETQYFGPGTRLLVL.

The chain has TRBV4-3 and TRBJ2-3; D gene uncertain. The ends were cut back, 0 bases at V and 7 bases at J, with 8 bases in the middle. CDR1 and CDR2 (germline): LGHNA, YSLEER. This CDR3 region has 13 residues. As DNA, the CDR3 is TGCGCCAGCAGCCAAGATAAGGCATATACGCAGTATTTT. Protein: CASSQDKAYTQYF.

The chain recombines TRBV7-6 with TRBJ1-5, with D perhaps matching TRBD1 (6 bases). V was pared by 1 base and J by 3 bases, with 16 bases between. This CDR3 has 17 residues. Germline loops: CDR1 SGHVS, CDR2 FNYEAQ. The DNA for the CDR3 is TGTGCCAGCAGCTTAGAACAGGGTAGAATACCCAATCAGCCCCAGCATTTT. The encoded protein is CASSLEQGRIPNQPQHF.